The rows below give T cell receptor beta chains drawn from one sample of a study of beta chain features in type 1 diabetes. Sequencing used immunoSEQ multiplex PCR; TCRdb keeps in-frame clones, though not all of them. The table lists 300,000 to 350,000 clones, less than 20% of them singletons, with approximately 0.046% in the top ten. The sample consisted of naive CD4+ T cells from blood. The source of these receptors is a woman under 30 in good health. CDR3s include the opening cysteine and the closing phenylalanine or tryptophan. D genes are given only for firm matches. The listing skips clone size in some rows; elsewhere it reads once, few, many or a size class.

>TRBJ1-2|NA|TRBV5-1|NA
CASSPMDSTNLYGYTF
TGCGCCAGCAGCCCAATGGACAGTACCAACCTCTATGGCTACACCTTC
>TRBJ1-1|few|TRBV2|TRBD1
CASADRVGNTEAFF
TGTGCCAGCGCCGACAGGGTGGGAAACACTGAAGCTTTCTTT
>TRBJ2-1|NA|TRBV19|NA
CASSIARSNYNEQFF
TGTGCCAGTAGTATAGCCAGGTCGAACTACAATGAGCAGTTCTTC
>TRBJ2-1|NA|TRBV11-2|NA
CASRSTRAGEQFF
TGTGCCAGCAGGTCTACTAGAGCAGGTGAGCAGTTCTTC
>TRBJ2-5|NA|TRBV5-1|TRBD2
CASSWGTSGSETQYF
TGCGCCAGCAGCTGGGGGACTAGCGGGAGTGAGACCCAGTACTTC
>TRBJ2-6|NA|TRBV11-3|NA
CASSCKQGSWSGANVLTF
TGTGCCAGCAGCTGCAAACAGGGATCATGGTCCGGGGCCAACGTCCTGACTTTC
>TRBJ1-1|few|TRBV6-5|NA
CASSYAAENTEAFF
TGTGCCAGCAGTTACGCGGCAGAGAACACTGAAGCTTTCTTT
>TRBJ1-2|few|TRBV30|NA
CAWDLTANYGYTF
TGTGCCTGGGACTTGACAGCTAACTATGGCTACACCTTC
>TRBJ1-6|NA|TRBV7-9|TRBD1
CASSSGQTNSPLHF
TGTGCCAGCAGCTCGGGACAGACCAATTCACCCCTCCACTTT
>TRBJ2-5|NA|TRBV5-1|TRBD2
CASSFGGRALQETQYF
TGCGCCAGCAGCTTTGGCGGGAGGGCCCTCCAAGAGACCCAGTACTTC
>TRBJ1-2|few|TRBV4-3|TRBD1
CASSPAQGPGYGYTF
TGCGCCAGCAGCCCCGCACAGGGGCCCGGCTATGGCTACACCTTC
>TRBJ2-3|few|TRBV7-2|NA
CASSPGRGHTDTQYF
TGTGCCAGCAGCCCCGGCAGGGGCCACACAGATACGCAGTATTTT
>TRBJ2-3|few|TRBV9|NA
CASSVQDSRTDTQYF
TGTGCCAGCAGCGTACAGGACAGTCGCACAGATACGCAGTATTTT
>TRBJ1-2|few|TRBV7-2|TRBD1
CASSLDRGQGYGYTF
TGTGCCAGCAGCTTAGACCGAGGACAGGGATATGGCTACACCTTC
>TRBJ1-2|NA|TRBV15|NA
CATSRGAGQSGYTF
TGTGCCACCAGCAGAGGGGCCGGACAGTCGGGCTACACCTTC
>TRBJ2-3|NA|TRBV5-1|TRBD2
CASSLASGGVTDTQYF
TGCGCCAGCAGCTTGGCGAGCGGGGGGGTCACAGATACGCAGTATTTT
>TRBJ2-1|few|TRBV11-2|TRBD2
CASSSLAGVVLEQFF
TGTGCCAGCAGCTCTTTAGCGGGAGTAGTGTTGGAGCAGTTCTTC
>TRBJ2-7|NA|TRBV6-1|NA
CATSPLAGNSYEQYF
TGTGCCACCTCCCCGCTAGCAGGTAACTCCTACGAGCAGTACTTC
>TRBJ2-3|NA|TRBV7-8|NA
CASRQSTDTQYF
TGTGCCAGCAGACAAAGTACAGATACGCAGTATTTT
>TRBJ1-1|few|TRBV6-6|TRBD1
CASTGQGNTEAFF
TGTGCCAGCACAGGACAGGGGAACACTGAAGCTTTCTTT
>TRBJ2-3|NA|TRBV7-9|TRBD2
CASSFDSGKGTDTQYF
TGTGCCAGCAGCTTCGACAGCGGGAAGGGCACAGATACGCAGTATTTT
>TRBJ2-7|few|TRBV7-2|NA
CASSLDVRVYEQYF
TGTGCCAGCAGCTTAGACGTCAGGGTTTACGAGCAGTACTTC
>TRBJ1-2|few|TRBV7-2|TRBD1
CASRPTGLSNYGYTF
TGTGCCAGCAGGCCGACAGGGCTCTCTAACTATGGCTACACCTTC
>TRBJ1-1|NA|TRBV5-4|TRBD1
CASSTAGQGHTEAFF
TGTGCCAGCAGCACCGCTGGACAGGGACACACTGAAGCTTTCTTT
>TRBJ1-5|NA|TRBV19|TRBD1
CASSPFRQGTRQPQHF
TGTGCCAGTAGCCCTTTTCGACAGGGGACTCGTCAGCCCCAGCATTTT
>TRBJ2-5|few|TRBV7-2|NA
CASSLGWGRGRETQYF
TGTGCCAGCAGCTTAGGTTGGGGCAGGGGTAGGGAGACCCAGTACTTC
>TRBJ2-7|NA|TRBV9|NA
CASSVAQRSSEQYF
TGTGCCAGCAGCGTAGCGCAGAGGAGCAGCGAGCAGTACTTC
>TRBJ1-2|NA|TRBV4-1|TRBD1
CASSQDGRGNGYTF
TGCGCCAGCAGCCAAGATGGCAGGGGGAATGGCTACACCTTC
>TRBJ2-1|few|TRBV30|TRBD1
CAWSVRDSPYNEQFF
TGTGCCTGGAGTGTACGGGACAGTCCCTACAATGAGCAGTTCTTC
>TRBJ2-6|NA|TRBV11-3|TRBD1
CASGTGSSGANVLTF
TGTGCCTCCGGGACAGGGTCCTCTGGGGCCAACGTCCTGACTTTC
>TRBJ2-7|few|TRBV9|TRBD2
CASSVEASGRYEQYF
TGTGCCAGCAGCGTAGAGGCTAGCGGGAGATACGAGCAGTACTTC
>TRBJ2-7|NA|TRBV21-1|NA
CASSKIEGLRERYF
TGTGCCAGCAGCAAAATTGAGGGTTTGAGGGAGCGGTACTTC
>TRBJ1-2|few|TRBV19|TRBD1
CATLGGGLGYTF
TGTGCCACCCTTGGAGGGGGCCTTGGCTACACCTTC
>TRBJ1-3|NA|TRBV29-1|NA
CSVGGWSSGNTIYF
TGCAGCGTCGGGGGTTGGAGCTCTGGAAACACCATATATTTT
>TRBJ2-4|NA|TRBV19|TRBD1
CASSTQGIQNIQYF
TGTGCCAGTAGTACACAGGGGATCCAAAACATTCAGTACTTC
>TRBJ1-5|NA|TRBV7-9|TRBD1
CASSPGQPNQPQHF
TGTGCCAGCAGCCCGGGACAGCCGAATCAGCCCCAGCATTTT